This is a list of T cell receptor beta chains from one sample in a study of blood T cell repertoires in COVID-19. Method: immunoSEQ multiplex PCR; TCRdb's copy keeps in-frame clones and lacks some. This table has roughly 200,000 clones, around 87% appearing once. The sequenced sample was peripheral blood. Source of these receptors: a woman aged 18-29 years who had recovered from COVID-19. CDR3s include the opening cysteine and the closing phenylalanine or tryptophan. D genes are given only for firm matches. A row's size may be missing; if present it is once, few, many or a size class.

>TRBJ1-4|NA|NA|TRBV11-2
TGTGCCAGCAGCTTAGCTACGGTTAATGAAAAACTGTTTTTT
CASSLATVNEKLFF
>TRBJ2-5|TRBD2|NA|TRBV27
TGTGCCAGCAGTTTAACGGGACTAGCGGGGGTGACCTCTGAGACCCAGTACTTC
CASSLTGLAGVTSETQYF
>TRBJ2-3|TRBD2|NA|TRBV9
TGTGCCAGCAGCCTGGGACTAGCGGGAGGAGATACGCAGTATTTT
CASSLGLAGGDTQYF
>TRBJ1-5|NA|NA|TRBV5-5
TGTGCCAGCAGCTCTGTCGGACAGACCAATCAGCCCCAGCATTTT
CASSSVGQTNQPQHF
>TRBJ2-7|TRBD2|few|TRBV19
TGTGCCAGTAGAGGAGAGAGCGGGGGGACATACGAGCAGTACTTC
CASRGESGGTYEQYF
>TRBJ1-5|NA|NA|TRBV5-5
TGTGCCAGCAGCTTGGGGGCGGGGCCCAATCAGCCCCAGCATTTT
CASSLGAGPNQPQHF
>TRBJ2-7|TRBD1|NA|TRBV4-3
TGCGCCAGCAGCCAAGATTTGCCAGGGGGCTCCTACGAGCAGTACTTC
CASSQDLPGGSYEQYF
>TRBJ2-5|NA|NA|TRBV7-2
TGTGCCAGCAGCTTAGGGAGGTCGGAGACCCAGTACTTC
CASSLGRSETQYF
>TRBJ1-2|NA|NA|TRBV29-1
TGCAGCGTTCCCCAGTGGACAGCCGATCTCTATGGCTACACCTTC
CSVPQWTADLYGYTF
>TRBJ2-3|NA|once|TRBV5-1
TGCGCCAGCAGCTTGGCAATAGCGCCCACAGATACGCAGTATTTT
CASSLAIAPTDTQYF
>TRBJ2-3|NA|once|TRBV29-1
TGCAGCGTTACCCGGACGACAGGCCGCACAGATACGCAGTATTTT
CSVTRTTGRTDTQYF
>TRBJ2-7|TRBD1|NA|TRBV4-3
TGCGCCAGCAGCCCGGGGACAGGGAATTACGAGCAGTACTTC
CASSPGTGNYEQYF
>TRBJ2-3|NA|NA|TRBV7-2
TGTGCCAGCAGCCCGCGGCCTAGCACAGATACGCAGTATTTT
CASSPRPSTDTQYF
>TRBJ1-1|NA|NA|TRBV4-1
TGCGCCAGCAGCCAAGGGGGCGGTGATGCTTTCTTT
CASSQGGGDAFF
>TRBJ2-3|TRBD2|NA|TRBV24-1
TGTGCCACCAGTGATGTAGCGGGGGCAGCAGATACGCAGTATTTT
CATSDVAGAADTQYF
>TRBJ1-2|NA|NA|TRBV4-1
TGCGCCAGCAGCCAAGAGGGGGGGCTCGGTGGCTACACCTTC
CASSQEGGLGGYTF
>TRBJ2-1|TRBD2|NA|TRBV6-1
TGTGCCAGCAGGGAAGCGGGAGAATACAATGAGCAGTTCTTC
CASREAGEYNEQFF
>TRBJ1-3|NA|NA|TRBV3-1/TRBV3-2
TGTGCCAGCAGCCAAGAGGGGCCCCTCTCTGGAAACACCATATATTTT
CASSQEGPLSGNTIYF
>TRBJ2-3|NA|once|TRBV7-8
TGTGCCAGCAGGAAAGGGGGGGGGAACAGGCCCACAGATACGCAGTATTTT
CASRKGGGNRPTDTQYF
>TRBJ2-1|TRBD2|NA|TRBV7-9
TGTGCCAGCAGCTTCAGTATAGCGGGGGGCCAGGGGTCCTACAATGAGCAGTTCTTC
CASSFSIAGGQGSYNEQFF
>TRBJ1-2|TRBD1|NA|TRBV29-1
TGCAGCATACAGGGGCCTAACTATGGCTACACCTTC
CSIQGPNYGYTF
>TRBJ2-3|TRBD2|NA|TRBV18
TGTGCCAGCTCACCACTGCTGGGACTAGCGGGGGGCCTTAGCACAGATACGCAGTATTTT
CASSPLLGLAGGLSTDTQYF
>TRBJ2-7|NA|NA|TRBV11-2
TGTGCCAGCAGCTTAGGACACAACTACGAGCAGTACTTC
CASSLGHNYEQYF
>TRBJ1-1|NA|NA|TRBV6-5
TGTGCCAGCAGTTACGGTCAGGGTCTGAACACTGAAGCTTTCTTT
CASSYGQGLNTEAFF
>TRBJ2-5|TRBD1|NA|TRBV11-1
TGTGCCAGCAAAGAGGGACAGACGACAATAAAGACCCAGTACTTC
CASKEGQTTIKTQYF
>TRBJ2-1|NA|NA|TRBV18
TGTGCCAGCTCAGTGCTACCGTCCTACAATGAGCAGTTCTTC
CASSVLPSYNEQFF
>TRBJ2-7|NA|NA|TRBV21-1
TGTGCCAGCAGCAAACGCCGGGGTTCCTACGAGCAGTACTTC
CASSKRRGSYEQYF
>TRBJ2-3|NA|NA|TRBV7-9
TGTGCCAGCACCCCACTGACACCCGTTCGACCGGGACTCCGCAGCACAGATACGCAGTATTTT
CASTPLTPVRPGLRSTDTQYF
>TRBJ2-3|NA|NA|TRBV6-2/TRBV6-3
TGTGCCAGCAGTTACGACATCACAGATACGCAGTATTTT
CASSYDITDTQYF
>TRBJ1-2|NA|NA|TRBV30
TGTGCCTGGATCCTATGGGCTGCCTATGGCTACACCTTC
CAWILWAAYGYTF
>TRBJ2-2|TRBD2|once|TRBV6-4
TGTGCCAGCAGTGGAGGACTAGGTCCCGACGCGAACACCGGGGAGCTGTTTTTT
CASSGGLGPDANTGELFF